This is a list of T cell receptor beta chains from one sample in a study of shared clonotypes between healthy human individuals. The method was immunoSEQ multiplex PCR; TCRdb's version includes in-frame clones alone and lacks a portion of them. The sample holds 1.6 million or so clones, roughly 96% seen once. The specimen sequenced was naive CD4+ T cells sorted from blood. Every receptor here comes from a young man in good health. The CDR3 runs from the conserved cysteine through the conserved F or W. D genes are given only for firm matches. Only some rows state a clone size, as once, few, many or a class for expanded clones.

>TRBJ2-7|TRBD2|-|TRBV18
CASSQIRTSGIYEQYF
TGTGCCAGCTCACAAATAAGGACTAGCGGGATTTACGAGCAGTACTTC
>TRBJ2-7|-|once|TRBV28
CASSLRGAHEQYF
TGTGCCAGCAGTCTGAGGGGAGCCCACGAGCAGTACTTC
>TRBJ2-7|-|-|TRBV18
CASSPLMTGYEQYF
TGTGCCAGCTCACCACTGATGACAGGATACGAGCAGTACTTC
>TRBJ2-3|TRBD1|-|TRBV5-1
CASSGGQGSADTQYF
TGCGCCAGCAGCGGGGGACAGGGCTCCGCAGATACGCAGTATTTT
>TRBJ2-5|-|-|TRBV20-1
CSASKETQYF
TGCAGTGCTAGTAAGGAGACCCAGTACTTC
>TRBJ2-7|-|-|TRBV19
CASSSPPSRSNYEQYF
TGTGCCAGTAGTTCTCCCCCTTCCAGATCAAACTACGAGCAGTACTTC
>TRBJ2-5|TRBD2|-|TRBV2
CASSEGLAGGLWETQYF
TGTGCCAGCAGTGAAGGACTAGCGGGAGGCCTCTGGGAGACCCAGTACTTC
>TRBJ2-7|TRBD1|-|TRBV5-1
CASGGQVNTYEQYF
TGCGCCAGCGGAGGACAGGTGAATACCTACGAGCAGTACTTC
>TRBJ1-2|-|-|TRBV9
CASSVGAGLPNYGYTF
TGTGCCAGCAGCGTAGGGGCAGGCCTCCCTAACTATGGCTACACCTTC
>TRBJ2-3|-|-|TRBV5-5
CASSLEAETDTQYF
TGTGCCAGCAGCTTGGAGGCGGAGACAGATACGCAGTATTTT
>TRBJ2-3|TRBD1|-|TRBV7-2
CASSQTGIGTDTQYF
TGTGCCAGCAGCCAGACAGGGATCGGCACAGATACGCAGTATTTT
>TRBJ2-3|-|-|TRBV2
CASRGGGADTQYF
TGTGCCAGCAGAGGAGGAGGCGCAGATACGCAGTATTTT
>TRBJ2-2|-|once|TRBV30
CAWTGNTGELFF
TGTGCCTGGACAGGGAACACCGGGGAGCTGTTTTTT
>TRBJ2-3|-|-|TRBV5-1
CASSPGLASDTQYF
TGCGCCAGCAGCCCTGGTCTGGCCTCAGATACGCAGTATTTT